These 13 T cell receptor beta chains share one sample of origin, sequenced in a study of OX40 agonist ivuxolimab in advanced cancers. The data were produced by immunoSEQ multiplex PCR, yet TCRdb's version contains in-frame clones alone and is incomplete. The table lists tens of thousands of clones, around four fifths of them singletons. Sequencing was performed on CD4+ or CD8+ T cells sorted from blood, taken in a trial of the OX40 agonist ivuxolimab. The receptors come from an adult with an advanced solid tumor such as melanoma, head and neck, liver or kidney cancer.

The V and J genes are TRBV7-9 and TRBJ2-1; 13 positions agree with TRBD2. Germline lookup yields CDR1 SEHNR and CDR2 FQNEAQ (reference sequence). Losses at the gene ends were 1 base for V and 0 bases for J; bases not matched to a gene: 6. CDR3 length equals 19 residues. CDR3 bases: TGTGCCAGCAGCTTAGTGGGACTAGCGGGACAAAGCTCCTACAATGAGCAGTTCTTC. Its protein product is CASSLVGLAGQSSYNEQFF. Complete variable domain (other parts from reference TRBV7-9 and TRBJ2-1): DTGVSQNPRHKITKRGQNVTFRCDPISEHNRLYWYRQTLGQGPEFLTYFQNEAQLEKSRLLSDRFSAERPKGSFSTLEIQRTEQGDSAMYLCASSLVGLAGQSSYNEQFFGPGTRLTVL.

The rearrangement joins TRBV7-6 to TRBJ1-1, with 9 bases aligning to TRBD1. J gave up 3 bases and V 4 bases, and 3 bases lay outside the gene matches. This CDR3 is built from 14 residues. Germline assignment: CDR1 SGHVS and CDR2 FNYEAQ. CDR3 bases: TGTGCCAGCAGCTCGGACAGGGGCTACACTGAAGCTTTCTTT. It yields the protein CASSSDRGYTEAFF.

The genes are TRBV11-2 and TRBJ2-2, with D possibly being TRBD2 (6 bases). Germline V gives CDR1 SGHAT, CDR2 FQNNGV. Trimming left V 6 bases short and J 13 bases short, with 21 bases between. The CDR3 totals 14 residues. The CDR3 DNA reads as TGTGCCAGCAGGAGGGAGTGGGACTTTGGATTGCTGTTTTTT. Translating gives CASRREWDFGLLFF.

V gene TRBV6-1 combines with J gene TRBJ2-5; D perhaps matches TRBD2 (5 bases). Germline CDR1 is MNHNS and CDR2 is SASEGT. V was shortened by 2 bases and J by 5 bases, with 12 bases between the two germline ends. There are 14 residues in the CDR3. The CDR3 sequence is CASSEFEGRETQYF. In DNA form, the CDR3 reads TGTGCCAGCAGTGAATTTGAGGGCCGGGAGACCCAGTACTTC.

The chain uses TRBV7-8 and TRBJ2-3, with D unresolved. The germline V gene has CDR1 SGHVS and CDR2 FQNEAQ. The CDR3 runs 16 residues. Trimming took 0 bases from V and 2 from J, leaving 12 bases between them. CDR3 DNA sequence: TGTGCCAGCAGCTTAGCAGGACCTACCGTCACAGATACGCAGTATTTT. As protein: CASSLAGPTVTDTQYF. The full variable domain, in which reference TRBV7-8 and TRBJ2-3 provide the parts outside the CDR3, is GAGVSQSPRYKVAKRGQDVALRCDPISGHVSLFWYQQALGQGPEFLTYFQNEAQLDKSGLPSDRFFAERPEGSVSTLKIQRTQQEDSAVYLCASSLAGPTVTDTQYFGPGTRLTVL.

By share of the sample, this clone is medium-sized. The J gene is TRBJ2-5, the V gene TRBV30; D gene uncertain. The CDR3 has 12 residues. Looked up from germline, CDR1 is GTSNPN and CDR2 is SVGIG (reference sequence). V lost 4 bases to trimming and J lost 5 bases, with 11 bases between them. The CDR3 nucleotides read TGTGCCTGGAACCTCCAAGGCGAGACCCAGTACTTC. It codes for CAWNLQGETQYF.

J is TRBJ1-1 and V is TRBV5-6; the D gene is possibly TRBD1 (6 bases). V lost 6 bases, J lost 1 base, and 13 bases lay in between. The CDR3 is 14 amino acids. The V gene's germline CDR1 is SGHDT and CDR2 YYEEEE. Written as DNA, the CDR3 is TGTGCCAGCACCTGGGACAAGGGGAACACTGAAGCTTTCTTT. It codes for CASTWDKGNTEAFF.

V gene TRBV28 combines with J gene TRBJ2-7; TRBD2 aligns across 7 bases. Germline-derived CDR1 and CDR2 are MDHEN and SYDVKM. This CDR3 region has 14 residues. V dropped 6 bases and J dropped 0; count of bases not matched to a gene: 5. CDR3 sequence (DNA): TGTGCCAGCAGCTCACAGCGGGGCTCCTACGAGCAGTACTTC. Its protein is CASSSQRGSYEQYF.

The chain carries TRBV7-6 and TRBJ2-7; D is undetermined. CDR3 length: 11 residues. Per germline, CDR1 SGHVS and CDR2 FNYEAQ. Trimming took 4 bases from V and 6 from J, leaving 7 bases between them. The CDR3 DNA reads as TGTGCCAGCAGCTCAGAGGCCGAGCAGTACTTC. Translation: CASSSEAEQYF. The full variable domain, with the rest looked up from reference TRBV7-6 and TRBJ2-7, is GAGVSQSPRYKVTKRGQDVALRCDPISGHVSLYWYRQALGQGPEFLTYFNYEAQQDKSGLPNDRFSAERPEGSISTLTIQRTEQRDSAMYRCASSSEAEQYFGPGTRLTVT.

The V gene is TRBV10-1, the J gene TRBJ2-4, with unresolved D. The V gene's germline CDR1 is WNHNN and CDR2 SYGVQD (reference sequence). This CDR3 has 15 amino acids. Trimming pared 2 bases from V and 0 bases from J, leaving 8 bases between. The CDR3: CASSEGILAKNIQYF. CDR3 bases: TGCGCCAGCAGTGAGGGCATCCTAGCCAAAAACATTCAGTACTTC.

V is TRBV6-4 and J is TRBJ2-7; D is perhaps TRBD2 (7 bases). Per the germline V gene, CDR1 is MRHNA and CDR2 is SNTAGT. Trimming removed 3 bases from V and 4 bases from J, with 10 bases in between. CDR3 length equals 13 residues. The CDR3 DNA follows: TGTGCCAGCAGTGAAGAGGGGGGGTACGAGCAGTACTTC. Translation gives CASSEEGGYEQYF.

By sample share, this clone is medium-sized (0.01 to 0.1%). For the CDR3, the DNA is TGTGCCAGTAGTATTGGACTAGCGGGGTACAATGAGCAGTTCTTC. Protein product: CASSIGLAGYNEQFF. The genes are TRBV19 and TRBJ2-1; 12 nucleotides align to TRBD2. The trim removed 3 bases at V and 4 bases at J, leaving 1 base unmatched. The CDR3 extends over 15 amino acids. Germline assignment: CDR1 LNHDA and CDR2 SQIVND (reference sequence). The whole variable domain, remainder taken from reference TRBV19 and TRBJ2-1, is DGGITQSPKYLFRKEGQNVTLSCEQNLNHDAMYWYRQDPGQGLRLIYYSQIVNDFQKGDIAEGYSVSREKKESFPLTVTSAQKNPTAFYLCASSIGLAGYNEQFFGPGTRLTVL.

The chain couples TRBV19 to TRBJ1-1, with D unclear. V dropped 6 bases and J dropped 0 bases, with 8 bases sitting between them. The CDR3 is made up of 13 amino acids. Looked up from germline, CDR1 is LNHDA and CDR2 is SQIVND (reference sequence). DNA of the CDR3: TGTGCCAGTAGCTGGTGGGTGAACACTGAAGCTTTCTTT. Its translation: CASSWWVNTEAFF. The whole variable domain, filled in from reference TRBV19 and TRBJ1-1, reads DGGITQSPKYLFRKEGQNVTLSCEQNLNHDAMYWYRQDPGQGLRLIYYSQIVNDFQKGDIAEGYSVSREKKESFPLTVTSAQKNPTAFYLCASSWWVNTEAFFGQGTRLTVV.